This T cell receptor beta chain originates from a study of technical replicates of blood from a handful of donors. Data came from immunoSEQ multiplex PCR; TCRdb stores just in-frame clones and leaves some out. This table has 65,000 to 90,000 clones, around 94% appearing once. J lost 11 bases, V lost 3 bases, and 4 bases had no gene match. The CDR3 extends over 11 amino acids. Germline values: CDR1 MGHDK, CDR2 SYGVNS. Sequencing was carried out using T cells isolated from PBMCs. The TCR sequence derives from a human donor in good health. The V call is TRBV25-1, the J call TRBJ2-7; 7 bases match TRBD1. The CDR3 DNA reads TGTGCCAGCAGTGATGACAGGGTGGAGTACTTC. Translated: CASSDDRVEYF.